This T cell receptor (beta chain) was sequenced for a study of T cell repertoires in cytomegalovirus infection. Study-level background: CMV epitopes in the study were HLA-C-restricted (recently identified) and HLA-B-restricted (well studied). Shared public TCR beta signatures pointed to both CMV infection and a matching HLA type.

The CDR3 extends over 15 amino acids. V lost 6 bases and J lost 3; bases outside the gene matches: 9. As concerns this clonotype: Its target is not known.

TCRdb re-called the reads with MiXCR, one entry per CDR3 protein. The repertoire holds about a million distinct CDR3 sequences, with about a third as singletons. The source is a human donor in good health (CMV status not recorded). Some clones in this sample may be carry-over from other donors' samples. Sequenced here: cultured CD8+ T cells from PBMCs, sampled from culture after CMV antigen stimulation. The chain joins TRBV12-3 or TRBV12-4 to TRBJ2-7, with 9 nucleotides matching TRBD2. CDR3 bases: TGTGCCAGCAGCACTTCCGGGACTAGCAACTACGAGCAGTACTTC. Amino acids: CASSTSGTSNYEQYF.